The clone carrying this TCR beta chain was observed a few times. The antigen is not known. The repertoire was sequenced with immunoSEQ multiplex PCR; TCRdb's copy has only in-frame clones and lacks some. The repertoire holds just over 35,000 clones, with roughly two thirds as singletons. The CDR3 is 15 residues long. Germline CDR1 SGHRS, CDR2 YFSETQ. The V and J ends lost 1 base and 1 base respectively, with 11 bases between them. This sample is drawn from a study of cytotoxic CD8 clonotypes in ibrutinib-treated CLL. Overall study results and limits: Researchers report that baseline clonality outpaced age-matched healthy donors and tracked circulating CD8+ T-cell counts. Public clonotypes were uncommon and contracted or stayed stable on treatment. Upon ibrutinib response clonality rose, and upon progression it fell back toward baseline.

The TCR sequence derives from a human donor with chronic lymphocytic leukemia. The specimen comprised PBMCs, sampled at disease progression, from a patient treated with ibrutinib. The V gene is TRBV5-1, the J gene TRBJ1-1; D call uncertain. The CDR3 sequence: CASSLSPGGNTEAFF. The CDR3 coding sequence is TGCGCCAGCAGCTTGTCGCCAGGTGGGAACACTGAAGCTTTCTTT.